This T cell receptor beta chain originates from a study of cytomegalovirus exposure and HLA in healthy donors. Study context: The use of the same platform for the approximately 130 validation repertoires and the 600 to 700 first-cohort repertoires was reported by a later analysis. Study-level results: There were 150 to 200 TCR beta chains listed as cytomegalovirus-associated. Some public TCRs appeared in many individuals, while most sequences were rare. As confirmed in vitro, a few CMV-associated chains were specific for CMV antigens.

Sequenced by immunoSEQ multiplex PCR; TCRdb stores in-frame clones only, minus some. The table has 100,000 or so clones, about 95% seen once; the top ten hold roughly 0.82%. Comment on this clone: As yet, its antigen is unknown.

Input material: PBMCs. This TCR was recovered from a young woman in good health and CMV-seronegative.

Here the CDR3 reads CASSAGTAVEAFF. The CDR3 region has the DNA TGTGCCAGCAGCGCTGGGACAGCGGTTGAAGCTTTCTTT. The chain couples TRBV5-6 to TRBJ1-1; the match to TRBD1 covers 7 bases. The junction had 7 bases not matched to a gene; V was cut back by 4 bases and J by 7 bases. Germline CDR1 reads SGHDT; CDR2 reads YYEEEE. The CDR3 sequence is 13 residues long.